The following is a TCR beta chain sequence with its context. J was trimmed by 7 bases and V by 1 base; bases with no gene match: 10. This CDR3 has 17 residues. Germline V gene lookup returns CDR1 MNHNS and CDR2 SASEGT. The sample comes from a study of CD8+CD57+ T cells in acquired aplastic anemia. Profiling that covered TCR beta VDJ and CDR3 relied on genomic DNA as its template. TCRdb redid the calling of the reads with MiXCR, one entry per CDR3 protein. The table has about 160,000 distinct CDR3 sequences, approximately 40% seen once. The rearrangement uses TRBV6-1 and TRBJ1-6; the match to TRBD1 covers 7 bases. The sequence was collected from a human donor in good health. The sequenced sample was sorted CD4+, CD8+, or CD8+CD57+ T cells (not recorded which) from PBMCs. The CDR3 nucleotides read TGTGCCAGCAGTGAAGGGACAGGTCCGCCGGTCAATTCACCCCTCCACTTT. Amino acids: CASSEGTGPPVNSPLHF.